This entry lists 5 T cell receptor beta chains sequenced from one sample in a study of blood T cell repertoires in COVID-19. Profiling relied on immunoSEQ multiplex PCR, and the TCRdb table lists in-frame clones only, not all of them. Here the sample spans 150,000 to 200,000 clones, about 80% being singletons. The specimen was peripheral blood. These receptors were obtained from a man aged 65 to 85 with active or convalescent COVID-19.

J is TRBJ2-3 and V is TRBV6-2 or TRBV6-3; 11 positions agree with TRBD2. Germline V gene data show CDR1 as MNHEY and CDR2 as SVGEGT. The CDR3 is 19 residues long. V gave up 5 bases and J gave up 8 bases; unmatched junction bases: 21. CDR3 sequence (DNA): TGTGCCAGCAGTAAAACCGGGACTAGCGGCCTTGGGGCACGGGTTACGCAGTATTTT. This translates into CASSKTGTSGLGARVTQYF.

This chain uses TRBV12-3 or TRBV12-4 with TRBJ1-4; D is ambiguous. The V end lost 5 bases, the J end lost 5 bases, and 9 bases lay between the germline ends. The CDR3 runs 13 residues. The DNA of the CDR3 is TGTGCCAGCAGTCCAGTCTCAAATGAAAAACTGTTTTTT. Its translation: CASSPVSNEKLFF.

This chain links TRBV5-4 with TRBJ2-2; unclear D gene. The CDR3 length is 16 residues. Trimming removed 0 bases from V and 1 base from J, with 10 bases in between. In germline, CDR1 is SGHNT, CDR2 YYREEE (reference sequence). CDR3 in amino acids: CASSLGGTLNTGELFF. CDR3 nucleotide sequence: TGTGCCAGCAGCTTGGGCGGCACTTTGAACACCGGGGAGCTGTTTTTT. Supplemented by reference TRBV5-4 and TRBJ2-2, the full variable domain reads ETGVTQSPTHLIKTRGQQVTLRCSSQSGHNTVSWYQQALGQGPQFIFQYYREEENGRGNFPPRFSGLQFPNYSSELNVNALELDDSALYLCASSLGGTLNTGELFFGEGSRLTVL.

The gene calls are TRBV12-5 and TRBJ1-6, with no clear D. The V and J ends lost 1 base and 6 bases respectively, with 7 bases between them. The CDR3 runs to 14 residues. CDR1 and CDR2 from the germline V gene are LGHNT and FRNRAP. CDR3 sequence reads: CASGLGAANSPLHF. The CDR3 bases are TGTGCTAGTGGTTTGGGGGCAGCTAATTCACCCCTCCACTTT.

This clone was seen a handful of times. The sample holds other DNA sequences that translate to the same CDR3. The gene calls are TRBV2 and TRBJ2-5, with no clear D. This CDR3 is built from 11 residues. CDR1 is SNHLY and CDR2 is FYNNEI in the germline V gene. Trimming took off 6 bases at V and 2 bases at J, with 4 bases between the two ends. This CDR3 reads CASRLQETQYF. CDR3 DNA: TGTGCCAGCAGACTGCAAGAGACCCAGTACTTC.